This TCR beta chain was profiled in a study of early T cells in non-severe SARS-CoV-2 infection. A single record per CDR3 protein comes from TCRdb applying MiXCR to the 5' RACE reads. Counted here are more than 65,000 distinct CDR3 sequences, around 15% occurring once; the ten biggest clones make up around 1.5%. This clonotype was seen repeatedly, ten times or more. Per germline, CDR1 SGHTA and CDR2 FQGNSA. CDR3 size: 16 residues. Trimming removed 7 bases from V and 8 bases from J; junction bases left unmatched: 12. Sequencing was performed on whole blood. This receptor was taken from an adult who was a healthcare worker with PCR-confirmed SARS-CoV-2 infection or an uninfected control (not recorded which). The rearrangement uses TRBV7-2 and TRBJ2-3; 13 bases agree with TRBD2. Written as DNA, the CDR3 is TGTGCCAGCAACGGACAACTAGCGGGGGGGGCCGGTACGCAGTATTTT. Protein sequence: CASNGQLAGGAGTQYF.